A few counts support the clone carrying this T cell receptor beta chain. The source of the sample is a study of blood T cell repertoires in COVID-19. Study-wide background: Samples representing acute and convalescent COVID-19 were sourced from the United States, Italy and Spain. In each case, the material was cDNA or gDNA derived from T cells, B-cell-depleted T cells, or PBMCs.

Original analysis: Quantification of nucleated cells was approximated via reference gene primer amplification. Assay: immunoSEQ multiplex PCR; the TCRdb copy retains only in-frame clones and omits some. V and J calls and clone size are copied from that table; D and trimming were computed from the DNA. The table shows about 140,000 clones, with 84% occurring only once. CDR3 size: 13 residues. Trimming cost V 1 base and J 4 bases, with 10 bases left between them. Germline CDR1 and CDR2: GTSNPN and SVGIG (reference sequence). The rearrangement uses TRBV30 and TRBJ1-2; weak D call: TRBD1 (5 bases). The TCR was taken from a woman in her sixties or seventies with acute or convalescent COVID-19. Sequencing was carried out using peripheral blood. CDR3 residues: CAWSAGTAYGYTF. The CDR3 coding sequence is TGTGCCTGGAGTGCCGGGACTGCCTATGGCTACACCTTC.